A single T cell receptor beta chain is shown here with its context. Its antigen remains unidentified. This specimen comes from a study of OX40 agonist ivuxolimab in advanced cancers. On the study more broadly: Patients received ivuxolimab, an intravenous treatment, every 2 weeks at 0.01 to 10 mg/kg. Study observations and caveats: Circulating CD4+ and CD8+ T cells showed clonal expansion by week 6 at 0.1 to 3.0 mg/kg. Some nonresponders likewise displayed low normalized T-cell clonal expansion. The investigators did not determine what antigen specificity the expanded peripheral T cells had.

Using immunoSEQ multiplex PCR, the repertoire was profiled, and TCRdb retains in-frame clones only, with some absent. Counted here are fewer than 45,000 clones, around nine tenths occurring once; the ten biggest clones make up about 13%. The CDR3 spans 14 residues. V lost 6 bases, J lost 0 bases, and 12 bases lay in between. Germline loops: CDR1 MNHEY, CDR2 SMNVEV (reference sequence). The starting material was CD4+ or CD8+ T cells sorted from blood, obtained in a trial of the OX40 agonist ivuxolimab. The clonotype was recovered from an adult with an advanced solid tumor such as melanoma, head and neck, liver or kidney cancer. The rearrangement links TRBV27 to TRBJ2-7; D ambiguous. The CDR3 spells CASRLAFSSYEQYF. CDR3 coding DNA: TGTGCCAGCAGATTAGCATTCAGCTCCTACGAGCAGTACTTC.